Listed below are T cell receptor beta chains from one sample, sequenced in a study of blood T cell repertoires in COVID-19. Produced via immunoSEQ multiplex PCR; TCRdb's table is partial and in-frame only. Of about 330,000 clones in the sample, 88% were seen once. Sequenced input: peripheral blood. These receptors came from a woman aged 45-65 years with active or convalescent COVID-19. The CDR3 runs from the conserved cysteine through the conserved F or W. D genes are given only for firm matches. Where a row states a size, it is once, few, many or the class of an expanded clone; other rows omit it.

-	-	TRBV21-1	TRBJ1-6	TGTGCCAGCAGCCCAACATACAGGGTCTATAATTCACCCCTCCACTTT	CASSPTYRVYNSPLHF
-	-	TRBV11-2	TRBJ1-5	TGTGCCAGCAGCTTAGGATTGGAGGATAGCAATCAGCCCCAGCATTTT	CASSLGLEDSNQPQHF
TRBD1	-	TRBV11-2	TRBJ1-2	TGTGCCAGCAGCTCGACAGGGTTCTATGGCTACACCTTC	CASSSTGFYGYTF
-	-	TRBV7-2	TRBJ1-2	TGTGCCAGCAGCTTAGTGCAGGGTTCGGGCTATGGCTACACCTTC	CASSLVQGSGYGYTF
-	-	TRBV6-4	TRBJ1-2	TGTGCCAGCAGTGCCTCGACAGGCTCCTATGGCTACACCTTC	CASSASTGSYGYTF
-	-	TRBV28	TRBJ2-5	TGTGCCAGCAGTAATCGCAGGGAGACCCAGTACTTC	CASSNRRETQYF
-	-	TRBV19	TRBJ2-4	TGTGCCAGCAGCCCGGGCCTTCCTGGGGGGGCCAAAAACATTCAGTACTTC	CASSPGLPGGAKNIQYF
TRBD1	-	TRBV28	TRBJ2-7	TGTGCCAGCCGCTTATTGGCAGGGGGAACGGAGCAGTACTTC	CASRLLAGGTEQYF
-	-	TRBV4-2	TRBJ2-7	TGTGCCAGCAGCCAAGAGATCGGCTCGCTAGCGCGGAACTCCTACGAGCAGTACTTC	CASSQEIGSLARNSYEQYF
-	-	TRBV7-9	TRBJ2-7	TGTGCCAGCAGCTCAATCCTAGACAGGCCGACCTACGAGCAGTACTTC	CASSSILDRPTYEQYF
-	-	TRBV12-3/TRBV12-4	TRBJ2-1	TGTGCCAGCAGCCAATACAATGAGCAGTTCTTC	CASSQYNEQFF
TRBD1	-	TRBV11-2	TRBJ1-6	TGTGCCAGCAGCTTGAAGGGGGCCCCCTATAATTCACCCCTCCACTTT	CASSLKGAPYNSPLHF
-	once	TRBV6-6	TRBJ1-2	TGTGCCAGCAGTTACCCCACAGGGTGGGTCTATGGCTACACCTTC	CASSYPTGWVYGYTF
-	once	TRBV30	TRBJ2-3	TGTGCCTGGAGTGTTCTGAGCGGCCGTTTCACAGATACGCAGTATTTT	CAWSVLSGRFTDTQYF
TRBD2	-	TRBV7-9	TRBJ2-1	TGTGCCAGCAGCTCAAAGCGGGAGGCCTACAATGAGCAGTTCTTC	CASSSKREAYNEQFF
-	once	TRBV4-3	TRBJ1-2	TGCGCCAGCAGCCAAGATCGGACCCAGGGGCGGTATGGCTACACCTTC	CASSQDRTQGRYGYTF
TRBD2	-	TRBV13	TRBJ2-7	TGTGCCAGCAGCACGAGGACTAGCGGGAGTGAGGAGCAGTACTTC	CASSTRTSGSEEQYF
TRBD1	-	TRBV6-6	TRBJ1-1	TGTGCCAGCAGTTACTTAGGACAGGGGGCCACTGAAGCTTTCTTT	CASSYLGQGATEAFF
-	-	TRBV25-1	TRBJ1-4	TGTGCCAGCAGTGGACGGACAGCAACTAATGAAAAACTGTTTTTT	CASSGRTATNEKLFF
TRBD2	-	TRBV7-6	TRBJ2-3	TGTGCCAGCAGCTTAGTTCGGGGAGGGCCTGATACGCAGTATTTT	CASSLVRGGPDTQYF
-	-	TRBV7-3	TRBJ1-1	TGTGCCAGCAGCCCCCCGGCGGGTAGAGTAACTGAAGCTTTCTTT	CASSPPAGRVTEAFF
TRBD1	-	TRBV3-1/TRBV3-2	TRBJ1-2	TGTGCCAGCAGTACAGGGGTCGCAGATGGCTACACCTTC	CASSTGVADGYTF
-	-	TRBV3-1/TRBV3-2	TRBJ1-1	TGTGCCAGCAGCCAAGCCCACTTAGAGAGAGGCACTGAAGCTTTCTTT	CASSQAHLERGTEAFF
-	-	TRBV19	TRBJ1-5	TGTGCCAGTCAACCAGGGACATCTGGCAATCAGCCCCAGCATTTT	CASQPGTSGNQPQHF
-	-	TRBV28	TRBJ2-5	TGTGCCAGCAGTAAGGGGTCCCAAGAGACCCAGTACTTC	CASSKGSQETQYF
-	once	TRBV5-1	TRBJ2-3	TGCGCCAGCAGCTTGGGGGGCAGCACAGATACGCAGTATTTT	CASSLGGSTDTQYF
-	once	TRBV27	TRBJ2-7	TGTGCCAGCAGTTTAACCGCAGGGGCACGGTACGAGCAGTACTTC	CASSLTAGARYEQYF
TRBD1	-	TRBV10-3	TRBJ2-3	TGTGCCATTTTTCCGGGACAGGGGACTCCTAGCACAGATACGCAGTATTTT	CAIFPGQGTPSTDTQYF
-	-	TRBV12-5	TRBJ1-1	TGTGCTAGTGGTGGGGCCCGGGGGTTGAACACTGAAGCTTTCTTT	CASGGARGLNTEAFF
-	-	TRBV4-3	TRBJ1-5	TGCGCCAGCAGCCAGTGGCAAAATAGCAATCAGCCCCAGCATTTT	CASSQWQNSNQPQHF
-	-	TRBV7-9	TRBJ1-3	TGTGCCAGCGGGGCGGGAAACACCATATATTTT	CASGAGNTIYF
TRBD1	-	TRBV28	TRBJ2-7	TGTGCCAGCAGTCCATTCCCCCCGGACAGGCGCCGGCACGAGCAGTACTTC	CASSPFPPDRRRHEQYF
-	-	TRBV27	TRBJ1-1	TGTGCCAGCAGCCAGACGGGGACACAGGAAGCTTTCTTT	CASSQTGTQEAFF
-	-	TRBV19	TRBJ1-2	TGTGCCAGTAGCATGGAAGGCAGGGGAAACTATGGCTACACCTTC	CASSMEGRGNYGYTF
-	-	TRBV19	TRBJ2-7	TGTGCCAGTAGTATTGAGTTTCCTGGGACACCAATGACCTACGAGCAGTACTTC	CASSIEFPGTPMTYEQYF
TRBD2	-	TRBV7-9	TRBJ2-5	TGTGCCAGCAGCTCGACTAGCGGGGGGTTCCAAGAGACCCAGTACTTC	CASSSTSGGFQETQYF
-	-	TRBV14	TRBJ2-7	TGTGCCAGCAGCCAGGGGGACTTTCCTCCCGAGCAGTACTTC	CASSQGDFPPEQYF
TRBD1	-	TRBV2	TRBJ1-1	TGTGCCAGCAGCATTACACAGGGGGCGAACACTGAAGCTTTCTTT	CASSITQGANTEAFF
-	few	TRBV18	TRBJ2-5	TGTGCCAGCTCACGCGACAGGCAAGAGACCCAGTACTTC	CASSRDRQETQYF
-	-	TRBV10-1	TRBJ2-5	TGCGCCAGCCTCGGGGGGCCGCGCGTGGAGACCCAGTACTTC	CASLGGPRVETQYF
TRBD1	-	TRBV7-3	TRBJ2-2	TGTGCCAGCAGCTCCGAAACAGGGGACGCCGGGGAGCTGTTTTTT	CASSSETGDAGELFF
-	-	TRBV15	TRBJ1-1	TGTGCCACCAGCTTTTTCGGACGGGGTAACACTGAAGCTTTCTTT	CATSFFGRGNTEAFF
-	-	TRBV27	TRBJ2-6	TGTGCCAGCAGGTCGACAGGAACCGGGGCCAACGTCCTGACTTTC	CASRSTGTGANVLTF